This entry is about one TCR beta chain. Libraries were prepared by immunoSEQ multiplex PCR; TCRdb keeps only in-frame clonotypes and omits some of them. The table shows about 470,000 clones, with around 79% occurring only once. These data are taken from a study of shared clonotypes between healthy human individuals. Germline V CDR1 and CDR2: SGDLS, YYNGEE. J lost 7 bases, V lost 2 bases, and 7 bases had no gene match. CDR3 size: 15 residues. Genomic DNA for unsorted samples, which was extracted with the QIAamp DNA Blood Mini kit, came from around 93 million PBMCs. This TCR came from a woman between 35 and 50 years old in good health. Some clones in this sample may be carry-over from other donors' samples. The material sequenced was PBMCs. The V gene is TRBV9, the J gene TRBJ2-1, with 9 bases that match TRBD2. CDR3 DNA: TGTGCCAGCAGCGTGCGGGAGGGCCGATTTAATGAGCAGTTCTTC. This codes for CASSVREGRFNEQFF. The full variable domain, in which reference TRBV9 and TRBJ2-1 provide the parts outside the CDR3, is DSGVTQTPKHLITATGQRVTLRCSPRSGDLSVYWYQQSLDQGLQFLIQYYNGEERAKGNILERFSAQQFPDLHSELNLSSLELGDSALYFCASSVREGRFNEQFFGPGTRLTVL.